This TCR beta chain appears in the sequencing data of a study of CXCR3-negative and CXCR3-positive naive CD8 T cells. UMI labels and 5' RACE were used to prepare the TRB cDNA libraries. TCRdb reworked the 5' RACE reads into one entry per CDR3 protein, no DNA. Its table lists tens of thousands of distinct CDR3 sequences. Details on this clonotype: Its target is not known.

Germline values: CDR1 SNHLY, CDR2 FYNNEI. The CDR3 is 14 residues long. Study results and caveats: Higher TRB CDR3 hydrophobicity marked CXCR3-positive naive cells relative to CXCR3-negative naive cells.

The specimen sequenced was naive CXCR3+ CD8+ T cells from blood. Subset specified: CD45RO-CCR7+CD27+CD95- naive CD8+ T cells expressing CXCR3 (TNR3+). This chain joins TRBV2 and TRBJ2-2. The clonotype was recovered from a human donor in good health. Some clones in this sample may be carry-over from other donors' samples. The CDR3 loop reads CAGEIMENTGELFF.